The clone carrying this T cell receptor beta chain was detected ten times or more. Its antigen is currently unknown. This sample stems from a study of blood T cells in healthy people across ages. A second 7 to 11 cycle PCR used barcoded and J-beta primers. Researchers report that a template-switch adaptor with 12 random nucleotides tagged each cDNA molecule. TCRdb re-derived calls from the 5' RACE reads in MiXCR, one entry per CDR3 protein. Of approximately 1.5 million distinct CDR3 sequences listed, roughly two fifths are singletons. Germline CDR1 and CDR2: MNHEY and SMNVEV (reference sequence). This CDR3 region has 16 residues. V shed 6 bases and J shed 1 base, with 13 bases lying between them. Study results and caveats: Higher naive T cell percentage went strongly together with higher TCR beta diversity. Versus aged donors, long-lived donors had higher diversity and more naive CD4+ cells.

Sequences were obtained from blood. This receptor was obtained from a woman younger than 35 in good health. V usage is TRBV27 and J usage is TRBJ2-6; D is possibly TRBD2 (7 bases). The CDR3 sequence: CASSLGGDSGANVLTF. The CDR3 coding sequence is TGTGCCAGCAGCCTAGGGGGGGATTCTGGGGCCAACGTCCTGACTTTC.